The 11 T cell receptor beta chains given below trace back to one sample, sequenced in a study of a mutant IDH1 vaccine in newly diagnosed glioma. The time point: baseline, week 1 (first vaccination visit). As to treatment: pre-vaccination baseline after standard-of-care therapy. Profiled with immunoSEQ multiplex PCR; TCRdb holds only in-frame clones, not every one. This table has 99,000 or so clones, around nine tenths appearing once. This material consisted of PBMCs, taken from a glioma patient treated with radiotherapy, temozolomide or both. These receptors originate from a woman aged 45-59 years with glioma.

V gene TRBV29-1 combines with J gene TRBJ2-7; tentative D call: TRBD2 (5 bases). The germline V and J ends were trimmed by 7 bases and 6 bases, with 16 bases remaining between them. The germline CDR1 and CDR2 sequences are SQVTM and ANQGSEA. This CDR3 is built from 12 residues. This chain's CDR3 is CSALLGVSEQYF. Written as DNA, the CDR3 is TGCAGCGCTCTCCTGGGAGTTAGCGAGCAGTACTTC.

This rearrangement joins TRBV6-1 to TRBJ2-7, with D possibly TRBD1 on 5 matching bases. CDR3 length: 13 residues. The germline V gene encodes CDR1 MNHNS and CDR2 SASEGT. Trimming took off 7 bases at V and 6 bases at J, with 16 bases between the two ends. CDR3 nucleotides: TGTGCCAGCACAAGGCAGGGTTTAGGCGAGCAGTACTTC. Translation: CASTRQGLGEQYF.

The V and J genes are TRBV11-2 and TRBJ2-2; TRBD1 or TRBD2 may be the D gene (5 bases each). V shed 0 bases and J shed 6 bases, with 17 bases lying between them. Germline V gene data show CDR1 as SGHAT and CDR2 as FQNNGV. The CDR3 sequence is 17 residues long. This CDR3 is CASSLDFGGRGSGELFF. The CDR3 region has the DNA TGTGCCAGCAGCTTAGATTTTGGGGGACGAGGCTCCGGGGAGCTGTTTTTT.

CDR3 in amino acids: CAISESNEQFF. The CDR3, as DNA: TGTGCCATCAGTGAGTCGAATGAGCAGTTCTTC. The chain links TRBV10-3 to TRBJ2-1; the D is unclear. The CDR3 is 11 amino acids. Germline-derived CDR1 and CDR2 are ENHRY and SYGVKD. Between the trimmed V and J ends, which lost 0 bases and 7 bases, there was a span of 1 base.

This rearrangement joins TRBV6-6 to TRBJ1-1; D gene ambiguous. V was shortened by 2 bases and J by 3 bases, with 13 bases between the two germline ends. The CDR3 runs 15 residues. CDR1 is MNHNY, CDR2 SVGAGI, per germline (reference sequence). The CDR3 DNA sequence: TGTGCCAGCAGTTACGCCAGAGGGCGAGACACTGAAGCTTTCTTT. Its translation is CASSYARGRDTEAFF.

V usage is TRBV28 and J usage is TRBJ1-1; D gene ambiguous. Germline lookup yields CDR1 MDHEN and CDR2 SYDVKM. This CDR3 spans 12 amino acids. V lost 4 bases and J lost 1, with 4 bases in between. CDR3 region: CASSYQNTEAFF. The DNA for the CDR3 is TGTGCCAGCAGTTATCAGAACACTGAAGCTTTCTTT.

The chain uses TRBV30 and TRBJ2-7; 8 positions match TRBD2. CDR3 size: 16 residues. CDR1 GTSNPN and CDR2 SVGIG come from the germline V gene (reference sequence). V lost 3 bases and J lost 2; bases outside the gene matches: 12. CDR3 DNA sequence: TGTGCCTGGAGGGCCCTGGGAAGCGGGGGCGCCTACGAGCAGTACTTC. It yields the protein CAWRALGSGGAYEQYF.

This chain uses TRBV4-1 with TRBJ2-1; no clear D. The V and J ends lost 4 bases and 5 bases respectively, with 21 bases between them. Germline CDR1 is MGHRA and CDR2 is YSYEKL. The CDR3 has 17 residues. CDR3 region: CASSPVVGPPPDNEQFF. The CDR3 nucleotides read TGCGCCAGCAGCCCGGTCGTAGGGCCACCCCCCGACAATGAGCAGTTCTTC.

Only a few counts were recorded for this clone. V gene TRBV7-9 combines with J gene TRBJ1-6, with D possibly TRBD1 on 5 matching bases. This CDR3 is 14 amino acids long. The V gene lost 0 bases and the J gene lost 7 bases, with 7 bases spanning the gap. Germline CDR1 and CDR2: SEHNR and FQNEAQ (reference sequence). DNA for the CDR3: TGTGCCAGCAGCTTAGCAGGGGAAAATTCACCCCTCCACTTT. Translated, it gives CASSLAGENSPLHF.

This sequence joins TRBV18 and TRBJ2-2, with 11 bases matching TRBD1. The CDR3 spans 17 residues. CDR1 is KGHSH, CDR2 LQKENI, per germline. The trim removed 2 bases at V and 4 bases at J, leaving 6 bases unmatched. CDR3 sequence: CASSPFSGTGGTGELFF. Here the CDR3 DNA reads TGTGCCAGCTCACCATTCTCCGGGACAGGGGGCACCGGGGAGCTGTTTTTT. Together with reference TRBV18 and TRBJ2-2, the CDR3 gives the full variable domain: NAGVMQNPRHLVRRRGQEARLRCSPMKGHSHVYWYRQLPEEGLKFMVYLQKENIIDESGMPKERFSAEFPKEGPSILRIQQVVRGDSAAYFCASSPFSGTGGTGELFFGEGSRLTVL.

The gene calls are TRBV11-3 and TRBJ1-1; unclear D gene. V dropped 5 bases and J dropped 5 bases, with 15 bases sitting between them. This CDR3 spans 14 amino acids. Germline assignment: CDR1 SGHNT and CDR2 YENEEA. The CDR3 is CASSAAPDGTEAFF. CDR3 nucleotide sequence: TGTGCCAGCAGCGCCGCACCCGACGGGACTGAAGCTTTCTTT.